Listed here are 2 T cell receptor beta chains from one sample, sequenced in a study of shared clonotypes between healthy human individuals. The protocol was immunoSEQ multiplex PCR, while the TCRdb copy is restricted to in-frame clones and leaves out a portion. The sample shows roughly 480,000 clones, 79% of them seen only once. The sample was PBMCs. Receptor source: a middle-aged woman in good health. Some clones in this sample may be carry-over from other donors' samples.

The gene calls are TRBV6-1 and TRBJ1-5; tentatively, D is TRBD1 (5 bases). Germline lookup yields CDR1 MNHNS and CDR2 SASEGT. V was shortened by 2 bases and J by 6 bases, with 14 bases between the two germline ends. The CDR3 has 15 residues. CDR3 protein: CASSEIRGIGQPQHF. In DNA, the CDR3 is TGTGCCAGCAGTGAAATCCGGGGGATCGGTCAGCCCCAGCATTTT.

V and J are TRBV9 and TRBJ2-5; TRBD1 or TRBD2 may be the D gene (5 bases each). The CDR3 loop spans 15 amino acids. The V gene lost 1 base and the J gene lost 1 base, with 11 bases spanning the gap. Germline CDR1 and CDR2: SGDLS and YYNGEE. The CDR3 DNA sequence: TGTGCCAGCAGCGTATATACGGGGCCCCAAGAGACCCAGTACTTC. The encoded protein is CASSVYTGPQETQYF. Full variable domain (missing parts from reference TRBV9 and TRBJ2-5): DSGVTQTPKHLITATGQRVTLRCSPRSGDLSVYWYQQSLDQGLQFLIQYYNGEERAKGNILERFSAQQFPDLHSELNLSSLELGDSALYFCASSVYTGPQETQYFGPGTRLLVL.